This entry describes one T cell receptor (beta chain). Its antigen is unidentified. The data derive from a study of STAT5B mutations in CD4+ large granular lymphocyte leukemia. Germline V gene data show CDR1 as SQVTM and CDR2 as ANQGSEA. V was pared by 0 bases and J by 4 bases, with 14 bases of the junction left unmatched. This CDR3 region has 17 residues. Notes on the study in general: Compared with healthy controls (2/35), patient top clones favored TRBV06 (8/27).

The method was immunoSEQ multiplex PCR; TCRdb's version includes in-frame clones alone and lacks a portion of them. Here the sample spans roughly 23,000 clones, about 78% being singletons. The sample consisted of CD4+ T cells from blood buffy coats. This chain joins TRBV29-1 and TRBJ1-2; the match to TRBD1 covers 7 bases. The sequence came from a human donor in good health. CDR3 loop: CSVEDRGFRQGSYGYTF. The CDR3 nucleotides are TGCAGCGTTGAAGATCGTGGATTCCGACAGGGCTCCTATGGCTACACCTTC.